The present T cell receptor (beta chain) was sequenced within a study of shared clonotypes between healthy human individuals (TCRdb year 2020). Background on the whole study: The cohort comprised two women and a few men aged 18 to 49 years. The study deeply sequenced blood TCR repertoires of roughly five healthy adults to estimate repertoire size and the extent of clonotype sharing between individuals. Leukapheresis yielded between about 0.9 and 10 billion PBMCs per donor. To increase sequencing depth and limit assay-specific biases, different laboratories used diverse techniques to prepare libraries and sequence TCR repertoires. For each donor, three plates each were used for CD4 naive and CD4 memory, two plates were used for CD8 naive, and one plate was used for CD8 memory. Broader findings and caveats from the paper: Clonotypes shared by all four sorted-subset donors showed higher generation probabilities than non-shared clonotypes. The genetic and exposure-history diversity represented was limited by the small number of donors. Sharing across a few donors was observed for 5% to 6.5% of naive CD4, less than 4% of naive CD8, about 2.3% of memory CD4, and around 0.44% of memory CD8 clonotypes. Rarefaction of sorted-subset datasets indicated incomplete sequencing despite the large sequencing depth. Sampling was limited to blood, and TCR repertoires in tissue likely differ from TCR repertoires in blood. Larger estimated clonotype richness was generally found for naive subsets than for memory subsets. Based on pairwise subsampling, the degree of clonotype sharing among donors was expected to be affected by sequencing depth.

Points on this clone: Its antigen is currently not known. One base away there is no much larger clone; base qualities are not given.

From the cysteine through the phenylalanine, the CDR3 covers 13 amino acids. Of all the DNA, just the CDR3 is kept, 39 bases in frame from base 1. V drops 3 bases and J drops 10 bases, leaving 13 bases in between. The germline V gene sets CDR1 to SGHTA and CDR2 to FQGTGA. The donors were healthy, HIV-negative adults with no recently reported acute infections or vaccinations. Only Caucasian adults living in Nashville, Tennessee, USA were represented among the donors. CD4+ T cells were enriched by magnetic negative selection, after which naive cells were positively selected on CD45RA and the negative fraction was taken as the memory subset. Blood was collected by leukapheresis, and PBMCs were isolated by Ficoll-Histopaque density gradient centrifugation and then cryopreserved in liquid nitrogen vapor phase. Purity and quantity of every magnetically sorted T cell population were checked by analytical flow cytometry. Genomic DNA was isolated from each sorted fraction and quantified by UV absorbance on a Nanodrop 2000c.

Using the deep immunoSEQ assay, TCR CDR3 regions were amplified from genomic DNA by multiplex PCR. Genomic DNA extracted from each cell subset was distributed evenly over all wells of several immunoSEQ 96-well plates, and each plate served as one replicate. For sorted subsets, about 220 ng of genomic DNA, equivalent to 30,000 or so T cell genomes, went into each replicate PCR. The purified libraries were quantified using a Qubit 3.0 fluorometer, sized with a Bioanalyzer 2100, and then quantified again using the KAPA Library Quantification kit. Each immunoSEQ 96-well plate was sequenced on its own single-read 150-cycle Illumina NextSeq 550 flow cell. The paper's processing steps were these. The immunoSEQ output contained only junctional sequences without quality scores, so filtering could not match that applied to full-length reads. To assign V/J genes and CDR3, sequences were annotated using PyIR, a Python wrapper for IgBLAST v1.9, with IMGT germline references. Reads were removed for weak V/J assignments (E-value above 1e-6), missing CDR3, stop codons, out-of-frame junctions, or ambiguous translated residues. V3J clonotypes were defined as sequences sharing an identical inferred V gene, J gene, and CDR3 amino acid sequence. To compute the percentage overlap between repertoires, the number of shared unique clonotypes was divided by the size of the smaller repertoire. Three approaches were used to assess repertoire richness: RTK rarefaction, the Chao1 estimator, and Recon v2.1 estimates of unobserved clonotypes. OLGA was used to compute generation probabilities for all TCRbeta clonotypes that the gDNA method yielded from several donors. TCRdb re-hosts the immuneACCESS table, in-frame sequences only. Its copies lack some clones; in the studies checked, an unresolved V gene accounts for under half of them, and the cause for the rest is not known. The V and J calls and clone size are taken from that table; D and trimming were inferred from the DNA. In all, the sample holds fewer than 2.5 million clones, and 90% to 95% of those were seen once. The ten largest make up more than 0.35% of the sample.

The sequencing sample was made of naive CD4+ T cells from PBMCs. Taken with the paper, the label for cell subset or site translates to: CD45RA+ positively selected. This clonotype was sampled from a man between 18 and 35 years old in good health. Some clones in this sample may be carry-over from other donors' samples. Recombination joined TRBV7-3 with TRBJ2-1; the D gene is perhaps TRBD2, from 5 matching bases. The DNA sequence follows: TGTGCCAGCAGCTTGGCCTCCTCGGGGGAGCAGTTCTTC. Its translation reads: CASSLASSGEQFF.